What follows are 20 T cell receptor beta chains derived from one specimen sequenced in a study of response to subunit inactivated influenza vaccine. TCRdb reanalysed the RT-PCR reads using MiXCR and keeps one entry per CDR3 protein. The top ten clones hold 10% of a sample with a few hundred thousand distinct CDR3 sequences, 22% of them seen once. Specimen: PBMCs from blood, collected approximately 20 months after vaccination. The receptor set was obtained from a man aged 50 to 69 who received an inactivated influenza vaccine.

Note on this clonotype: This may stem from a read error, because a much larger clone lies one nucleotide away. The CDR3 is CASTRDRVNTGELFF. CDR3 bases: TGTGCCAGCACCAGGGACAGGGTGAACACCGGGGAGCTGTTTTTT. The chain employs TRBV7-2 and TRBJ2-2, with 9 bases matching TRBD1. V was clipped by 7 bases and J by 1 base; unmatched bases: 4. Germline CDR1 SGHTA, CDR2 FQGNSA. The CDR3 is made up of 15 amino acids. Together with reference TRBV7-2 and TRBJ2-2, the CDR3 gives the full variable domain: GAGVSQSPSNKVTEKGKDVELRCDPISGHTALYWYRQSLGQGLEFLIYFQGNSAPDKSGLPSDRFSAERTGGSVSTLTIQRTQQEDSAVYLCASTRDRVNTGELFFGEGSRLTVL.

This clonotype was observed a handful of times. The chain employs TRBV15 and TRBJ2-3; D not resolved. Looked up from germline, CDR1 is LNHNV and CDR2 is YYDKDF (reference sequence). Trimming took off 1 base at V and 0 bases at J, with 5 bases between the two ends. The CDR3 contains 14 residues. This CDR3 is CATSRGISTDTQYF. DNA of the CDR3: TGTGCCACCAGCAGAGGGATAAGCACAGATACGCAGTATTTT.

This chain joins TRBV10-3 and TRBJ2-7; D gene unclear. The CDR3 runs to 14 residues. V lost 2 bases, J lost 1 base, and 9 bases lay in between. The germline V gene encodes CDR1 ENHRY and CDR2 SYGVKD. The CDR3 DNA follows: TGTGCCATCAGTGAGCCCTTTAGTTCCTACGAGCAGTACTTC. This codes for CAISEPFSSYEQYF.

CDR3 protein: CASSLDSGWKETQYF. For the CDR3, the DNA is TGTGCCAGCAGCTTAGATAGCGGGTGGAAAGAGACCCAGTACTTC. The chain carries TRBV11-2 and TRBJ2-5; 7 bases align to TRBD2. The CDR3 covers 15 residues. V shed 0 bases and J 3 bases; nucleotides not matched to a gene: 4. CDR1 and CDR2 from the germline V gene are SGHAT and FQNNGV.

The genes are TRBV7-2 and TRBJ2-3; D not resolved. V was clipped by 3 bases and J by 6 bases, with 13 bases between them. Looked up from germline, CDR1 is SGHTA and CDR2 is FQGNSA. This CDR3 spans 14 amino acids. For the CDR3, the DNA is TGTGCCAGCAGCTTGGGCCGCCTTCATGATACGCAGTATTTT. It yields the protein CASSLGRLHDTQYF.

This clonotype came up many times. The chain carries TRBV4-1 and TRBJ1-1, with a weak D call TRBD1 (6 bases). Germline CDR1 MGHRA, CDR2 YSYEKL. CDR3 size: 18 residues. With 0 bases removed from V and 0 bases from J, the gap between germline ends came to 17 bases. CDR3 loop: CASSQDFGVQGMNTEAFF. The CDR3, as DNA: TGCGCCAGCAGCCAAGATTTCGGGGTACAGGGCATGAACACTGAAGCTTTCTTT.

This clonotype was seen only a few times. J is TRBJ2-2 and V is TRBV14; tentative D call: TRBD2 (6 bases). Germline V lookup: CDR1 SGHDN, CDR2 FVKESK. The CDR3 totals 18 residues. Trimming cost V 5 bases and J 5 bases, with 24 bases left between them. The CDR3 coding sequence is TGTGCCAGCAGCTACGAGCAGGCCAGACTAGATCGAACCGGGGAGCTGTTTTTT. Translated: CASSYEQARLDRTGELFF.

The J gene is TRBJ1-5, the V gene TRBV6-5; TRBD1 agrees at 9 bases. CDR1 MNHEY and CDR2 SVGAGI come from the germline V gene. The CDR3 runs 19 residues. Germline trimming cut 5 bases from V and 1 base from J; bases unmatched to any gene: 15. The CDR3 DNA reads TGTGCCAGCAGTATACGGACAGGGGAGATTTTTGGGAGCAATCAGCCCCAGCATTTT. Translated, it gives CASSIRTGEIFGSNQPQHF.

V usage is TRBV3-1 and J usage is TRBJ2-5; the match to TRBD2 covers 10 bases. The germline V gene encodes CDR1 LGHDT and CDR2 YNNKEL (reference sequence). J lost 5 bases, V lost 0 bases, and 9 bases had no gene match. The CDR3 has 17 residues. The CDR3 protein is CASSQEPAGGPGETQYF. For the CDR3, the DNA is TGTGCCAGCAGCCAAGAACCAGCGGGAGGGCCAGGGGAGACCCAGTACTTC.

V is TRBV4-3 and J is TRBJ2-1; D call uncertain. This CDR3 contains 15 residues. Germline lookup yields CDR1 LGHNA and CDR2 YSLEER. Trimming took off 5 bases at V and 3 bases at J, with 14 bases between the two ends. The DNA of the CDR3 is TGCGCCAGCAGCGAACAGCCGCAGATCTACAATGAGCAGTTCTTC. Its translation: CASSEQPQIYNEQFF.

This sequence joins TRBV4-2 and TRBJ2-1, with 10 bases identical to TRBD2. J lost 9 bases, V lost 0 bases, and 11 bases had no gene match. The germline gives CDR1 LGHNA, CDR2 YNFKEQ. The CDR3 has 17 amino acids. CDR3 sequence reads: CASSQDWLAGVRGEQFF. Written as DNA, the CDR3 is TGTGCCAGCAGCCAAGATTGGCTAGCGGGAGTGCGGGGTGAGCAGTTCTTC.

This clonotype came up a few times. This sequence joins TRBV10-3 and TRBJ1-3; a weak D match, TRBD1 (5 bases). V lost 7 bases to trimming and J lost 0 bases, with 13 bases between them. The CDR3 covers 15 residues. Per the germline V gene, CDR1 is ENHRY and CDR2 is SYGVKD. CDR3 residues: CAIKRQSDSGNTIYF. The CDR3 DNA sequence: TGTGCCATCAAGAGACAGTCAGACTCTGGAAACACCATATATTTT.

The chain couples TRBV5-1 to TRBJ1-1, with D unresolved. The CDR3 sequence is 15 residues long. Germline values: CDR1 SGHRS, CDR2 YFSETQ. The V end lost 3 bases, the J end lost 3 bases, and 15 bases lay between the germline ends. Here the CDR3 DNA reads TGCGCCAGCAGCTCCCATTTAGTGGGGTACACTGAAGCTTTCTTT. It encodes CASSSHLVGYTEAFF.

This clonotype was detected only a few times. The chain has TRBV12-3 or TRBV12-4 and TRBJ1-3; the D gene is possibly TRBD1 (6 bases). Trimming removed 3 bases at V and 4 bases at J, with 13 bases between. The CDR3 loop spans 15 amino acids. The CDR3 here is CASSFGGLKGNTIYF. The CDR3 coding sequence is TGTGCCAGCAGTTTTGGGGGGCTGAAAGGAAACACCATATATTTT.

This clonotype came up a few times. The chain has TRBV7-9 and TRBJ1-6; no clear D gene. CDR1 is SEHNR and CDR2 is FQNEAQ in the germline V gene (reference sequence). Between the trimmed V and J ends, which lost 4 bases and 10 bases, there was a span of 11 bases. CDR3 size: 13 residues. The CDR3 loop reads CASSYGRESPLHF. CDR3 coding DNA: TGTGCCAGCAGCTACGGACGAGAATCACCCCTCCACTTT. Looking up the rest from reference TRBV7-9 and TRBJ1-6 gives the full variable domain: DTGVSQNPRHKITKRGQNVTFRCDPISEHNRLYWYRQTLGQGPEFLTYFQNEAQLEKSRLLSDRFSAERPKGSFSTLEIQRTEQGDSAMYLCASSYGRESPLHFGNGTRLTVT.

J is TRBJ2-1 and V is TRBV20-1; either TRBD1 or TRBD2 may fit D (5 bases each). There are 13 residues in the CDR3. V shed 6 bases and J shed 6 bases, with 15 bases lying between them. Germline V lookup: CDR1 DFQATT, CDR2 SNEGSKA (reference sequence). The CDR3 protein is CSAGAKPLNEQFF. For the CDR3, the DNA is TGCAGTGCCGGGGCCAAGCCCCTCAATGAGCAGTTCTTC.

This clonotype was detected once. This chain connects TRBV19 to TRBJ1-1, with D unresolved. The V end lost 3 bases, the J end lost 1 base, and 9 bases lay between the germline ends. CDR1 is LNHDA, CDR2 SQIVND, per germline (reference sequence). This CDR3 comprises 14 residues. Written as DNA, the CDR3 is TGTGCCAGTAGTATGAGACAACAGAACACTGAAGCTTTCTTT. It translates to CASSMRQQNTEAFF.

This clonotype was seen a handful of times. CDR3 region: CASSQDRPPNTEAFF. In DNA form, the CDR3 reads TGTGCCAGCAGCCAAGATCGTCCCCCGAACACTGAAGCTTTCTTT. The gene calls are TRBV3-1 and TRBJ1-1; D gene unclear. Deletions cut 0 bases from V and 1 base from J, with 9 bases between. The CDR3 has 15 residues. The V gene's germline CDR1 is LGHDT and CDR2 YNNKEL (reference sequence). Filled out from reference TRBV3-1 and TRBJ1-1, the complete variable domain reads DTAVSQTPKYLVTQMGNDKSIKCEQNLGHDTMYWYKQDSKKFLKIMFSYNNKELIINETVPNRFSPKSPDKAHLNLHINSLELGDSAVYFCASSQDRPPNTEAFFGQGTRLTVV.

The rearrangement joins TRBV12-3 or TRBV12-4 to TRBJ1-4, with D maybe TRBD1 (5 bases). V lost 6 bases, J lost 7 bases, and 18 bases lay in between. This CDR3 spans 15 amino acids. The chain's CDR3 is CASRLQQGVGEKLFF. CDR3 sequence (DNA): TGTGCCAGCAGGCTCCAGCAGGGCGTAGGTGAAAAACTGTTTTTT.

This chain joins TRBV20-1 and TRBJ1-5; D may be TRBD1 (6 bases). The CDR3 covers 13 residues. Trimming stripped 3 bases from V and 4 bases from J, with 10 bases between. In germline, CDR1 is DFQATT, CDR2 SNEGSKA (reference sequence). The CDR3 reads CSASRGVNQPQHF. The CDR3 coding sequence is TGCAGTGCTAGCAGGGGCGTAAATCAGCCCCAGCATTTT.